The 2 T cell receptor beta chains listed next were all sequenced from one sample in a study of T-cell reconstitution after alpha-beta-depleted transplantation in children (dated by TCRdb to the mid-2010s). This sample's treatment or condition label indicates: allogeneic hematopoietic cell transplantation with graft depleted of TCRalphabeta T cells and CD19 B cells. The library was made by PCR. The run used an Illumina HiSeq 2500. To normalize quantification of the TCRbeta repertoire, the TCR libraries were built with molecular barcoding that relied on unique molecular identifiers. In-frame beta chains were kept once TCRdb had trimmed the public reads at Q25 with fastp and called clones with MiXCR. Each record represents a unique CDR3 protein, reported with the most common genes and DNA among its rows. The sample table holds approximately 99,000 distinct CDR3 sequences, of which roughly 6.1% were seen once. The ten largest clones add up to roughly 24% of the sample.

This specimen consisted of PBMCs, mostly from graft donor cells, obtained 360 days after TCRalphabeta/CD19-depleted stem cell transplant. Source of these receptors: a male patient aged 2 to 10 who had a stem cell transplant for acute lymphoblastic leukemia, so the T cells may come from the graft donor.

This clonotype was recorded a few times. The rearrangement joins TRBV5-1 to TRBJ1-1, with D hard to call. Germline V CDR1 and CDR2: SGHRS, YFSETQ. Trimming took 4 bases from V and 0 from J, leaving 13 bases between them. This CDR3 is 15 amino acids long. The CDR3 region is CASSRWIDMNTEAFF. CDR3 nucleotide sequence: TGCGCCAGCAGCCGATGGATAGACATGAACACTGAAGCTTTCTTT.

This chain joins TRBV7-9 and TRBJ2-6; D unclear. The length of the CDR3 is 17 residues. Trimming pared 4 bases from V and 0 bases from J, leaving 13 bases between. Germline CDR1 is SEHNR and CDR2 is FQNEAQ (reference sequence). The CDR3 loop reads CASSSRVGFSGANVLTF. CDR3 bases: TGTGCCAGCAGCTCCCGAGTAGGTTTCTCTGGGGCCAACGTCCTGACTTTC. Complete variable domain (other parts from reference TRBV7-9 and TRBJ2-6): DTGVSQNPRHKITKRGQNVTFRCDPISEHNRLYWYRQTLGQGPEFLTYFQNEAQLEKSRLLSDRFSAERPKGSFSTLEIQRTEQGDSAMYLCASSSRVGFSGANVLTFGAGSRLTVL.